Shown below are 22 T cell receptor beta chains from a single sample sequenced in a study of blood T cell repertoires in COVID-19. This table comes from immunoSEQ multiplex PCR, and its TCRdb copy is limited to in-frame clones, with some not included. The sample holds roughly 200,000 clones; around 90% are singletons and the top ten take 0.62%. The source material was peripheral blood. The receptor source for this set is a man aged 50-59 years with acute or convalescent COVID-19.

This chain joins TRBV7-2 and TRBJ1-1; a weak D match, TRBD1 (6 bases). The V and J ends lost 2 bases and 1 base respectively, with 11 bases between them. Germline CDR1 reads SGHTA; CDR2 reads FQGNSA. The CDR3 has 15 residues. The CDR3 sequence is CASSLLGQKNTEAFF. The CDR3 DNA follows: TGTGCCAGCAGCTTACTCGGACAGAAGAACACTGAAGCTTTCTTT.

This chain uses TRBV9 with TRBJ2-6; the D gene is possibly TRBD1 (5 bases). The germline gives CDR1 SGDLS, CDR2 YYNGEE. This CDR3 has 16 amino acids. V lost 0 bases to trimming and J lost 2 bases, with 9 bases between them. The CDR3 nucleotides read TGTGCCAGCAGCGTAGGCCGCAGGGCTGGGGCCAACGTCCTGACTTTC. Amino acid sequence: CASSVGRRAGANVLTF.

The chain recombines TRBV30 with TRBJ1-5; D is unresolved. The CDR3 covers 11 residues. V lost 2 bases, J lost 9 bases, and 8 bases lay in between. The germline CDR1 and CDR2 sequences are GTSNPN and SVGIG (reference sequence). Here the CDR3 reads CAWSLAGPQHF. The CDR3 nucleotides are TGTGCCTGGAGTTTAGCGGGGCCCCAGCATTTT.

The V gene is TRBV4-1, the J gene TRBJ2-2; D is possibly TRBD1 (6 bases). This CDR3 has 16 amino acids. The V gene's germline CDR1 is MGHRA and CDR2 YSYEKL. V was pared by 0 bases and J by 1 base, with 9 bases between. The CDR3 nucleotides are TGCGCCAGCAGCCAAGAGCGGACAGTGAACACCGGGGAGCTGTTTTTT. Its protein is CASSQERTVNTGELFF.

The rearrangement joins TRBV6-5 to TRBJ1-1, with 7 bases identical to TRBD1. Trimming cost V 5 bases and J 8 bases; bases outside gene matches: 8. This CDR3 is 13 amino acids long. Germline values: CDR1 MNHEY, CDR2 SVGAGI. As DNA, the CDR3 is TGTGCCAGCAGTCCCAGGTGGGACAGCGAAGCTTTCTTT. As protein: CASSPRWDSEAFF.

The chain carries TRBV14 and TRBJ2-2; a possible D gene is TRBD1 (5 bases). Looked up from germline, CDR1 is SGHDN and CDR2 is FVKESK. The CDR3 covers 12 residues. The V gene lost 4 bases and the J gene lost 6 bases, with 6 bases spanning the gap. The CDR3 DNA reads as TGTGCCAGCAGCCCGACAGCCGGGGAGCTGTTTTTT. Translated, it gives CASSPTAGELFF.

The V and J genes are TRBV6-5 and TRBJ1-2, with D possibly TRBD1 on 6 matching bases. V was trimmed by 6 bases and J by 3 bases, leaving 11 bases between them. CDR3 size: 13 residues. CDR1 is MNHEY, CDR2 SVGAGI, per germline. DNA for the CDR3: TGTGCCAGCAGGAGGGACATTGACTATGGCTACACCTTC. Residues: CASRRDIDYGYTF.

The chain links TRBV18 to TRBJ2-3, with 7 nucleotides matching TRBD2. The length of the CDR3 is 16 residues. Germline CDR1 KGHSH, CDR2 LQKENI. V was clipped by 3 bases and J by 2 bases; unmatched bases: 8. The CDR3 DNA sequence: TGTGCCAGCTCACCCTTGCTAGCGGATTACACAGATACGCAGTATTTT. It codes for CASSPLLADYTDTQYF.

The chain combines TRBV12-3 or TRBV12-4 with TRBJ2-1; D gene unclear. The V end lost 7 bases, the J end lost 5 bases, and 12 bases lay between the germline ends. This CDR3 has 13 amino acids. The CDR3 spells CASTLSPDNEQFF. CDR3 coding DNA: TGTGCCAGCACCCTGAGTCCCGACAATGAGCAGTTCTTC.

The rearrangement links TRBV4-2 to TRBJ2-2; TRBD2 aligns across 15 bases. The CDR3 has 19 amino acids. Trimming took 1 base from V and 5 from J; bases not matched to a gene: 8. Germline CDR1 is LGHNA and CDR2 is YNFKEQ. CDR3 nucleotides: TGTGCCAGCAGCCAAGCCGGCCGGACTAGCGGGAGGGTTACCGGGGAGCTGTTTTTT. Its translation: CASSQAGRTSGRVTGELFF.

This chain links TRBV5-1 with TRBJ2-1; 8 bases fit TRBD2. Germline assignment: CDR1 SGHRS and CDR2 YFSETQ. Losses at the gene ends were 6 bases for V and 3 bases for J; bases not matched to a gene: 8. There are 15 residues in the CDR3. DNA for the CDR3: TGCGCCAGCACTCCCCGCGGGACTAGCTACAATGAGCAGTTCTTC. Translated, it gives CASTPRGTSYNEQFF.

The rearrangement links TRBV11-2 to TRBJ1-1, with 9 bases aligning to TRBD1. With 5 bases clipped from V and 5 bases from J, the junction kept 6 bases outside the gene matches. The length of the CDR3 is 14 residues. Germline V lookup: CDR1 SGHAT, CDR2 FQNNGV. CDR3 loop: CASSKQGARTEAFF. The CDR3 DNA follows: TGTGCCAGCAGCAAACAGGGGGCGCGAACTGAAGCTTTCTTT.

V usage is TRBV7-9 and J usage is TRBJ2-3; 7 bases map to TRBD2. This CDR3 has 15 amino acids. Germline CDR1 is SEHNR and CDR2 is FQNEAQ (reference sequence). Trimming at V came to 6 bases and at J to 0 bases, leaving 6 bases not matched to a gene. CDR3 DNA sequence: TGTGCCAGCAGACTAGCGACCTATAGCACAGATACGCAGTATTTT. As protein: CASRLATYSTDTQYF.

This chain uses TRBV10-3 with TRBJ1-2; D may be TRBD1 (5 bases). The V gene's germline CDR1 is ENHRY and CDR2 SYGVKD. This CDR3 comprises 13 residues. The V end lost 0 bases, the J end lost 6 bases, and 8 bases lay between the germline ends. CDR3 protein: CAISESTGDGYTF. As DNA, the CDR3 is TGTGCCATCAGTGAGTCGACGGGGGATGGCTACACCTTC.

The gene calls are TRBV19 and TRBJ2-3; no reliable D call. Trimming shortened V by 1 base and J by 5 bases, and 10 bases separated the two germline ends. CDR1 and CDR2 (germline): LNHDA, SQIVND (reference sequence). This CDR3 is built from 14 residues. This chain's CDR3 is CASSIGEAGDTQYF. DNA for the CDR3: TGTGCCAGTAGTATAGGTGAAGCTGGAGATACGCAGTATTTT.

The chain has TRBV21-1 and TRBJ2-7; the table's D call, TRBD2, was not checked against the DNA. TRBV21-1 is an annotated pseudogene. The CDR3 has 13 residues. In nucleotides, the CDR3 is TGTGCCAGCAGCAAAGTAGCGGGGTGGGAGCAGTACGTC. Encoded protein: CASSKVAGWEQYV.

This sequence joins TRBV28 and TRBJ2-7; a possible D gene is TRBD2 (6 bases). This CDR3 contains 16 residues. V lost 3 bases and J 6 bases, leaving 21 bases between the germline ends. Germline values: CDR1 MDHEN, CDR2 SYDVKM. CDR3 in DNA: TGTGCCAGCAGTTTGGCGGGGTGGCGAAACAGCGCCGAGCAGTACGTC. Translation gives CASSLAGWRNSAEQYV.

This chain links TRBV7-2 with TRBJ2-1; 11 bases are shared with TRBD2. J was trimmed by 9 bases and V by 2 bases; bases with no gene match: 9. This CDR3 spans 16 amino acids. CDR1 SGHTA and CDR2 FQGNSA come from the germline V gene. The CDR3 here is CASSLRSTSGKVEQFF. The CDR3 bases are TGTGCCAGCAGCTTAAGGTCGACTAGCGGGAAGGTTGAGCAGTTCTTC.

The chain links TRBV29-1 to TRBJ2-2; D uncertain. V was shortened by 0 bases and J by 2 bases, with 7 bases between the two germline ends. Germline V gives CDR1 SQVTM, CDR2 ANQGSEA. This CDR3 comprises 14 residues. CDR3 amino acids: CSVEEFLNTGELFF. The CDR3 DNA reads as TGCAGCGTTGAAGAGTTTCTCAACACCGGGGAGCTGTTTTTT.

This chain joins TRBV5-3 and TRBJ2-3; a possible D gene is TRBD1 (5 bases). TRBV5-3 is placed among ORFs of uncertain function. CDR3 size: 14 residues. V lost 3 bases and J lost 2, with 10 bases in between. For the CDR3, the DNA is TGTGCCAGAAGCTCGAGACAGTTCACAGATACGCAGTATTTT. This gives the protein CARSSRQFTDTQYF.

The chain employs TRBV29-1 and TRBJ2-5, with TRBD2 as a possible D gene (6 bases). Germline V lookup: CDR1 SQVTM, CDR2 ANQGSEA. This CDR3 region has 18 residues. The ends were cut back, 3 bases at V and 2 bases at J, with 25 bases in the middle. The CDR3 protein is CSVDRVVGGKLGQETQYF. CDR3 DNA: TGCAGCGTTGATAGAGTTGTCGGAGGGAAGCTTGGGCAAGAGACCCAGTACTTC. The whole variable domain, remainder taken from reference TRBV29-1 and TRBJ2-5, is SAVISQKPSRDICQRGTSLTIQCQVDSQVTMMFWYRQQPGQSLTLIATANQGSEATYESGFVIDKFPISRPNLTFSTLTVSNMSPEDSSIYLCSVDRVVGGKLGQETQYFGPGTRLLVL.

The chain couples TRBV28 to TRBJ2-1; no reliable D call. From germline, CDR1 is MDHEN and CDR2 SYDVKM. V was clipped by 5 bases and J by 8 bases, with 13 bases between them. CDR3 length equals 13 residues. The DNA of the CDR3 is TGTGCCAGCAGTCCCTTGTTTGGCCATGAGCAGTTCTTC. The encoded protein is CASSPLFGHEQFF.